This T cell receptor (beta chain) was sequenced in a study of shared clonotypes between healthy human individuals. The protocol was immunoSEQ multiplex PCR, while the TCRdb copy is restricted to in-frame clones and leaves out a portion. The table has over a million clones, around 97% seen once. The CDR3 extends over 12 amino acids. Germline CDR1 SGDLS, CDR2 YYNGEE. V lost 4 bases and J 8 bases, leaving 10 bases between the germline ends. This TCR was sampled from a young man in good health. The chain recombines TRBV9 with TRBJ2-1; no clear D gene. Sequencing input: naive CD4+ T cells sorted from blood. Subset noted: CD45RA+ positively selected. The CDR3 spells CASSPYWDEQFF. CDR3 coding DNA: TGTGCCAGCAGCCCATACTGGGATGAGCAGTTCTTC.